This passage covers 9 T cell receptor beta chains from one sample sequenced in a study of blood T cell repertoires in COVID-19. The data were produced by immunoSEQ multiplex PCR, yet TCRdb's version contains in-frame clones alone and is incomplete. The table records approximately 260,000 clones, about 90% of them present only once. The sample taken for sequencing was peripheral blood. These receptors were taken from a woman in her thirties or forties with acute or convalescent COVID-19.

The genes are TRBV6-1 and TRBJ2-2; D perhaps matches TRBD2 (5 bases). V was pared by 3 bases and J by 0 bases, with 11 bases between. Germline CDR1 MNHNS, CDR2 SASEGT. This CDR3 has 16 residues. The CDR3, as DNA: TGTGCCAGCAGTGACTTCGAGAGGGCGAACACCGGGGAGCTGTTTTTT. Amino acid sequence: CASSDFERANTGELFF.

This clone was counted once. Here the CDR3 reads CASSRSWVSETQYF. CDR3 DNA sequence: TGTGCCAGCAGTCGGAGCTGGGTCTCGGAGACCCAGTACTTC. The chain couples TRBV11-1 to TRBJ2-5; D is unclear. CDR1 and CDR2 from the germline V gene are SGHAT and FQDESV (reference sequence). Trimming pared 6 bases from V and 5 bases from J, leaving 16 bases between. The CDR3 has 14 amino acids.

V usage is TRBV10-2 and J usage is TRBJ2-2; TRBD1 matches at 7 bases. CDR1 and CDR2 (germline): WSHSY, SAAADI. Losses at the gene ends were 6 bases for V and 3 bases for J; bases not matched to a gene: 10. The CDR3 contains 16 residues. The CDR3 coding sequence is TGCGCCAGCAGCGACCGACAGGGCACGGACACCGGGGAGCTGTTTTTT. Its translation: CASSDRQGTDTGELFF.

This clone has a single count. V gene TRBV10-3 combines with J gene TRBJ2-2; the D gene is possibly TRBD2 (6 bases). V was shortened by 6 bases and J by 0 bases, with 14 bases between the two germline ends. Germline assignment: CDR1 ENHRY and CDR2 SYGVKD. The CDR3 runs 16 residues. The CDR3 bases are TGTGCCATCAGGAGAACGCGGGACCCGAACACCGGGGAGCTGTTTTTT. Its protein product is CAIRRTRDPNTGELFF.

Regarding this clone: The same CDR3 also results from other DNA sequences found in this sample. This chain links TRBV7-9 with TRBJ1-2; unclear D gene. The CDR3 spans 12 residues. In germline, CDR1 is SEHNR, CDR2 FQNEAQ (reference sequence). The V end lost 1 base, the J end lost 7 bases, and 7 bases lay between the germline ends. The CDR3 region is CASSLGGFGYTF. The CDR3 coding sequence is TGTGCCAGCAGCTTAGGAGGGTTTGGCTACACCTTC.

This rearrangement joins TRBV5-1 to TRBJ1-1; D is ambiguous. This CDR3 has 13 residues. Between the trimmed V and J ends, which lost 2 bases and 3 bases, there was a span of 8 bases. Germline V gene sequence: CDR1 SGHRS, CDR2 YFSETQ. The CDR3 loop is CASSFKRDTEAFF. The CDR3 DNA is TGCGCCAGCAGCTTTAAGCGGGACACTGAAGCTTTCTTT.

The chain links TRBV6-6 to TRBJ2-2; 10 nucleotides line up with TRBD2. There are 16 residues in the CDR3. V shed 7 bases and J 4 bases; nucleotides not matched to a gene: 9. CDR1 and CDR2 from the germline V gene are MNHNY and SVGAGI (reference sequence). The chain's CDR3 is CASIWWSGGGTGELFF. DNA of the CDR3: TGTGCCAGCATCTGGTGGAGCGGGGGGGGCACCGGGGAGCTGTTTTTT.

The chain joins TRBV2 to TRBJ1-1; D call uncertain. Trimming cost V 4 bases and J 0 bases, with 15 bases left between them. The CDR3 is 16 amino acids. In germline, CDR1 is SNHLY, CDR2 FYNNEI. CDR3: CASSGWVHTVNTEAFF. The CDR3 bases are TGTGCCAGCAGTGGGTGGGTCCACACAGTGAACACTGAAGCTTTCTTT.

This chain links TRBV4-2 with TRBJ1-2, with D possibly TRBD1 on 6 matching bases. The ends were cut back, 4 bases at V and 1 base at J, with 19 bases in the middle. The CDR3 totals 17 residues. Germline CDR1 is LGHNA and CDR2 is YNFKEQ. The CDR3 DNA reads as TGTGCCAGCAGCCCCGGACAGACAACTTTTAATAACTATGGCTACACCTTC. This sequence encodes CASSPGQTTFNNYGYTF.